This TCR beta chain stems from a study of shared clonotypes between healthy human individuals. Notes on the study in general: Sequencing depth was expected to affect clonotype sharing among donors. Limitation of the genetic and exposure-history diversity represented came from the few donors.

The CDR3 loop spans 12 amino acids. Between the trimmed V and J ends, which lost 7 bases and 3 bases, there was a span of 10 bases. Germline V lookup: CDR1 MNHNS, CDR2 SASEGT. The sample holds one count of this clone. No antigen is known for it. Deep-level running was used for the assay. When replicate PCRs were run on sorted subsets, they used 150 to 200 ng DNA, 28,000 or so T cell genomes. Produced via immunoSEQ multiplex PCR; TCRdb's table is partial and in-frame only. The table records some 2.1 million clones, 85% to 95% of them present only once. Naive CD8 cells comprised CD45RO-negative, CCR7-positively selected cells, excluding terminally differentiated effector memory CD45RA+ cells.

Sequenced input: naive CD8+ T cells from PBMCs. This sequence joins TRBV6-1 and TRBJ2-7; D call uncertain. This sequence originates from a man younger than 35 in good health. Some clones in this sample may be carry-over from other donors' samples. The DNA for the CDR3 is TGTGCCAGCACTATGCCCTTCTACGAGCAGTACTTC. Amino acid sequence: CASTMPFYEQYF.